The 5 T cell receptor beta chains presented below share a single source sample, sequenced in a study of metastatic and nonmetastatic thyroid tumors. Patients were all untreated before their thyroid surgery. Via MiXCR, TCRdb re-called the PCR reads. This sample yields tens of thousands of clones, of which approximately 11% are seen a single time; 11% belongs to the top ten. Sequences were obtained from blood. These receptors were taken from a female donor with papillary thyroid cancer or a benign thyroid nodule (not recorded which). Some clones in this sample may be carry-over from other donors' samples.

The chain links TRBV18 to TRBJ1-2; D call uncertain. V was pared by 0 bases and J by 10 bases, with 15 bases between. CDR3 length: 14 amino acids. The germline V gene has CDR1 KGHSH and CDR2 LQKENI. The CDR3 DNA reads as TGTGCCAGCTCACCACCGAGCCAGGTCTATTTCTACACCTTC. It encodes CASSPPSQVYFYTF.

This clone was picked up many times. The V and J genes are TRBV29-1 and TRBJ1-3; no firm D call. This CDR3 comprises 12 residues. V was trimmed by 6 bases and J by 8 bases, leaving 14 bases between them. Per germline, CDR1 SQVTM and CDR2 ANQGSEA. CDR3 nucleotide sequence: TGCAGCGTCGGAAACACCGGGGACACCATATATTTT. Translated, it gives CSVGNTGDTIYF.

Only a few counts were recorded for this clone. This clone may be a read error of a much larger clone one base away. Different DNA sequences within this sample yield the same CDR3. This rearrangement joins TRBV15 to TRBJ1-1; D gene unclear. This CDR3 is built from 13 residues. Germline V gene sequence: CDR1 LNHNV, CDR2 YYDKDF (reference sequence). DNA for the CDR3: TGTGCCACCAGCAGAGCAGAGAACACTGAAGCCTTCTTT. Protein: CATSRAENTEAFF.

This clone has a count of ten or more. The rearrangement joins TRBV6-1 to TRBJ1-1; D might be TRBD1 (5 bases). Deletions cut 6 bases from V and 6 bases from J, with 8 bases between. This CDR3 contains 11 residues. CDR1 is MNHNS, CDR2 SASEGT, per germline. CDR3 amino acids: CASRGGAEAFF. DNA of the CDR3: TGTGCCAGCAGGGGAGGGGCTGAAGCTTTCTTT.

This clone was seen repeatedly, ten times or more. This sequence joins TRBV6-1 and TRBJ2-7, with D perhaps matching TRBD1 (6 bases). Germline-derived CDR1 and CDR2 are MNHNS and SASEGT. V was clipped by 5 bases and J by 6 bases, with 11 bases between them. The CDR3 consists of 12 residues. DNA of the CDR3: TGTGCCAGCAGTACCAGGGGCGGCGAGCAGTACTTC. Protein product: CASSTRGGEQYF.